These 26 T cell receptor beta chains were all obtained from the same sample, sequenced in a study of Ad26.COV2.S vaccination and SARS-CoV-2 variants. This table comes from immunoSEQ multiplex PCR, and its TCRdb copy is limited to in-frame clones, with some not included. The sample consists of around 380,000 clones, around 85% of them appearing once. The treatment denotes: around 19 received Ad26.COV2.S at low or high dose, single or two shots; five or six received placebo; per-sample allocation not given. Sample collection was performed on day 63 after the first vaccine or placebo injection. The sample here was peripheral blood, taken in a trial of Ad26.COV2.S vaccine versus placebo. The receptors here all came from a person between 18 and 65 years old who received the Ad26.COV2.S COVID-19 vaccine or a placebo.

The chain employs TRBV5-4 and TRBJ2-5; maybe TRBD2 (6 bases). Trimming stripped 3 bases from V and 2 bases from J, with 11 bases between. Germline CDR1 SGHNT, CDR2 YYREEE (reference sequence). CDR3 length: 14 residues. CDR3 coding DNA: TGTGCCAGCAGCTACCGGGACTCTCAAGAGACCCAGTACTTC. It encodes CASSYRDSQETQYF.

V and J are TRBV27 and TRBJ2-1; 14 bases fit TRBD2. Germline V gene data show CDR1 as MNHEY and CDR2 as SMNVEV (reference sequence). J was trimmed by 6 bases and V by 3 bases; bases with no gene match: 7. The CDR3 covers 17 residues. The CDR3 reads CASSFRLAGGPSNEQFF. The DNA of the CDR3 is TGTGCCAGCAGTTTCCGACTAGCGGGGGGGCCTTCCAATGAGCAGTTCTTC.

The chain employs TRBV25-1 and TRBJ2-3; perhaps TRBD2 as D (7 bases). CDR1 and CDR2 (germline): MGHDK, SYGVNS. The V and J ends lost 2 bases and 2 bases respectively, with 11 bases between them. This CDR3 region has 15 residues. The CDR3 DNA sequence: TGTGCCAGCAGTGAAAGGGGGAGGGCCACAGATACGCAGTATTTT. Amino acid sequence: CASSERGRATDTQYF.

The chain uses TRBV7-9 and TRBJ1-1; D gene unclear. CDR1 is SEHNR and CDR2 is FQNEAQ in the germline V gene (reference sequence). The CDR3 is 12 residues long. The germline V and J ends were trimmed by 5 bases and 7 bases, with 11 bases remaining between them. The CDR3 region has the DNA TGTGCCAGCAGCGGCGAAGGAAGTGAAGCTTTCTTT. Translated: CASSGEGSEAFF.

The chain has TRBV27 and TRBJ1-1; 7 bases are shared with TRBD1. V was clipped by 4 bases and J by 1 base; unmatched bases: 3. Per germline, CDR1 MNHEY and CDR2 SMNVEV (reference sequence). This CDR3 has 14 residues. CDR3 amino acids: CASSSDRRNTEAFF. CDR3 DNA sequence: TGTGCCAGCAGTTCGGACAGGCGGAACACTGAAGCTTTCTTT.

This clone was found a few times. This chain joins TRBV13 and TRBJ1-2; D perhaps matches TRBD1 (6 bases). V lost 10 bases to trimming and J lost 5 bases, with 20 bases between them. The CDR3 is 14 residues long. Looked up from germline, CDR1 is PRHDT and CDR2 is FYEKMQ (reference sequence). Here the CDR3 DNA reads TGTGCCAATCTACTGAACAGGGAGGCTTATGGCTACACCTTC. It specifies CANLLNREAYGYTF. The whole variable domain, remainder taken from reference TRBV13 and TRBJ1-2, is AAGVIQSPRHLIKEKRETATLKCYPIPRHDTVYWYQQGPGQDPQFLISFYEKMQSDKGSIPDRFSAQQFSDYHSELNMSSLELGDSALYFCANLLNREAYGYTFGSGTRLTVV.

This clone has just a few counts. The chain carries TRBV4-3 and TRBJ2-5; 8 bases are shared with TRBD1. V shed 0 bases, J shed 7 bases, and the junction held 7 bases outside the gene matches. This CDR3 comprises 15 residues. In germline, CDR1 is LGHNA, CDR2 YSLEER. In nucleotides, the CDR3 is TGCGCCAGCAGCCAAGATCTGGACAGGGCTTCGACCCAGTACTTC. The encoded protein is CASSQDLDRASTQYF.

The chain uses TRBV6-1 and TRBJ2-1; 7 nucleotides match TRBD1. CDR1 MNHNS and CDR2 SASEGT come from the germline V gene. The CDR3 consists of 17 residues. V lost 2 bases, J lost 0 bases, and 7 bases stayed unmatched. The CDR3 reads CASSERLTGLSYNEQFF. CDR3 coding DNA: TGTGCCAGCAGTGAACGGCTGACAGGGCTCTCCTACAATGAGCAGTTCTTC.

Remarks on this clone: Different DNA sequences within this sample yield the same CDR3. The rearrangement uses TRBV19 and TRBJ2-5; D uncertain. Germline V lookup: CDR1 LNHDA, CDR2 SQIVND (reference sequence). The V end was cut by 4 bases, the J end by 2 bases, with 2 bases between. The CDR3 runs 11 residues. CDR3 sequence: CASSTQETQYF. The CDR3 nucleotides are TGTGCCAGTAGTACTCAAGAGACCCAGTACTTC.

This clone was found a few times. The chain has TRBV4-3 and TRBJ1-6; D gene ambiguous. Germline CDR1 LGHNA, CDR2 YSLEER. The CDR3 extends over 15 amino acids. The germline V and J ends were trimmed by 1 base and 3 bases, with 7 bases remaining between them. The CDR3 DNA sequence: TGCGCCAGCAGCCAAGGAACAGACTATAATTCACCCCTCCACTTT. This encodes CASSQGTDYNSPLHF.

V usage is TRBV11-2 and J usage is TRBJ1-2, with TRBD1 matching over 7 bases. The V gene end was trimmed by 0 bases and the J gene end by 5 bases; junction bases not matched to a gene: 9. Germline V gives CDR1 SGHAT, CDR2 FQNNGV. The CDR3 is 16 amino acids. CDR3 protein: CASSLDRTGGGYGYTF. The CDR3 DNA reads TGTGCCAGCAGCTTAGATCGGACAGGTGGAGGGTATGGCTACACCTTC.

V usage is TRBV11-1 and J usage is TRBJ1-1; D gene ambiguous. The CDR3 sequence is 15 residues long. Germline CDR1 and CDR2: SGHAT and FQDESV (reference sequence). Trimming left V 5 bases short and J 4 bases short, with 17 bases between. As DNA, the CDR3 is TGTGCCAGCAGCCCCACTTTACGTACCCCCACTGAAGCTTTCTTT. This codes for CASSPTLRTPTEAFF.

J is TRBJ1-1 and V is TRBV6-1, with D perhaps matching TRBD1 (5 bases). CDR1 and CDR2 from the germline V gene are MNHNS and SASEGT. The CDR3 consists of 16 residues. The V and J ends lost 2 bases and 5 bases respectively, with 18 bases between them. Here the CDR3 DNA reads TGTGCCAGCAGTGAATCCACGGCCGCCCGGGGGACTGAAGCTTTCTTT. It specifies CASSESTAARGTEAFF.

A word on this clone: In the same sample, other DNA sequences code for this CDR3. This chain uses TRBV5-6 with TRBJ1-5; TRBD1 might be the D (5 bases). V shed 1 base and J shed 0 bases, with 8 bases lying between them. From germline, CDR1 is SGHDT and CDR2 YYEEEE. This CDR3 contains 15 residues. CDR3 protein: CASSLRGYSNQPQHF. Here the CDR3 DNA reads TGTGCCAGCAGCTTGCGGGGGTATAGCAATCAGCCCCAGCATTTT.

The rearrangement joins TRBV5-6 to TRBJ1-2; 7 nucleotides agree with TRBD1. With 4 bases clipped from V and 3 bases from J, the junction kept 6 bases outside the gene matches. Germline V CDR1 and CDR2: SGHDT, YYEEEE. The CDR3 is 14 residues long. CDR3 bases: TGTGCCAGCAGCCCGGACAGGCGCCACTATGGCTACACCTTC. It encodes CASSPDRRHYGYTF.

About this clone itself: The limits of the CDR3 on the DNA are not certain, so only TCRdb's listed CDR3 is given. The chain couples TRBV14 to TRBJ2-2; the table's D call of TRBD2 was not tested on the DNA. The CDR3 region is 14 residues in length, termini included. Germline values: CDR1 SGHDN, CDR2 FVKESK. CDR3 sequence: CASSQAFGAGELFF.

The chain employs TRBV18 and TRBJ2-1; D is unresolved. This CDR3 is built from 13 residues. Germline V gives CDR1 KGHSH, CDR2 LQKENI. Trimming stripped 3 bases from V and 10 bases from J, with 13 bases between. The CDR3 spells CASSPGGSDEQFF. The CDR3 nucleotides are TGTGCCAGCTCACCGGGTGGTTCTGACGAGCAGTTCTTC.

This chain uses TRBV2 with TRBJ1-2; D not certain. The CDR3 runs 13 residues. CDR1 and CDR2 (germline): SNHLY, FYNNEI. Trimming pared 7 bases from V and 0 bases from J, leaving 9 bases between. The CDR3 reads CASINRANYGYTF. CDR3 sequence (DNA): TGTGCCAGCATAAACAGAGCTAACTATGGCTACACCTTC.

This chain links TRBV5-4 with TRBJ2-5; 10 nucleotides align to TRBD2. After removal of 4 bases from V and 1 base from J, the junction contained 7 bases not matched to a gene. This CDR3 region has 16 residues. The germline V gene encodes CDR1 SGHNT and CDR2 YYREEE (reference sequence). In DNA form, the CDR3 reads TGTGCCAGCAGCCCTGGCCCTAGCGGGGGCCAAGAGACCCAGTACTTC. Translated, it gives CASSPGPSGGQETQYF.

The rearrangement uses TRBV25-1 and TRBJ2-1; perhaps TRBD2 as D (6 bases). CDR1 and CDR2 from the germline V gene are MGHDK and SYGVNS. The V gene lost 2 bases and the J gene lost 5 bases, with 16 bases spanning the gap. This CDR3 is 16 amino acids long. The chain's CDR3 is CASSERGRDWNNEQFF. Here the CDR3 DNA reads TGTGCCAGCAGTGAACGAGGCAGGGACTGGAACAATGAGCAGTTCTTC.

The CDR3 sequence is CAGGLVKETQYF. CDR3 DNA: TGTGCCGGTGGACTAGTTAAAGAGACCCAGTACTTC. V is TRBV5-4 and J is TRBJ2-5; 7 nucleotides align to TRBD2. CDR1 and CDR2 from the germline V gene are SGHNT and YYREEE (reference sequence). There are 12 residues in the CDR3. The ends lost 10 bases at V and 3 bases at J; junction bases unmatched: 6.

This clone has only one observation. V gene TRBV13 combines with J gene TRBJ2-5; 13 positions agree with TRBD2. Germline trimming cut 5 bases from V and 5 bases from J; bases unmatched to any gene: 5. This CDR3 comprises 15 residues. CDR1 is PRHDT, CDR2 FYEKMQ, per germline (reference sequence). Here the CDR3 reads CASSGGLAGYETQYF. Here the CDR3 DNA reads TGTGCCAGCAGCGGGGGACTAGCGGGATACGAGACCCAGTACTTC.

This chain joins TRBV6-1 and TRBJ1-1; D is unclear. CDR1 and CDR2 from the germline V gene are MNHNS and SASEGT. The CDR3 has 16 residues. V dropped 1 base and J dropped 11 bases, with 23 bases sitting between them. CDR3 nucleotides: TGTGCCAGCAGTGAAGGGGTGGCGGAGAGGATCCGCGGCGCTTTCTTT. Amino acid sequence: CASSEGVAERIRGAFF.

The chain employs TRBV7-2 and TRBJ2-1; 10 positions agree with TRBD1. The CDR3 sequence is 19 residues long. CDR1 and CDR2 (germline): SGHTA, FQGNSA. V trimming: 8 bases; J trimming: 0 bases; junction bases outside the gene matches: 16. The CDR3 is CASGAPGQGRKGSYNEQFF. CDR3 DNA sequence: TGTGCCAGCGGGGCTCCGGGACAGGGGAGGAAGGGCTCCTACAATGAGCAGTTCTTC.

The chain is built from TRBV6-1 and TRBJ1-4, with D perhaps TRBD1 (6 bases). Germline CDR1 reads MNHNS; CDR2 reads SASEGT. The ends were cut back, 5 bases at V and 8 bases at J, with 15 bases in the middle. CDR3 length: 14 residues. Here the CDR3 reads CASSPGQRGEKLFF. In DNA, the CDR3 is TGTGCCAGCAGTCCCGGACAGAGGGGCGAAAAACTGTTTTTT.

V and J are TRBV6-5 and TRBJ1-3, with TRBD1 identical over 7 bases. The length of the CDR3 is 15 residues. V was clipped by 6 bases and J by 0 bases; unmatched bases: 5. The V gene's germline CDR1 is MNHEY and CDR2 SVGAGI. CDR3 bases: TGTGCCAGCAGAGCTGGGGACAGCTCTGGAAACACCATATATTTT. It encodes CASRAGDSSGNTIYF.